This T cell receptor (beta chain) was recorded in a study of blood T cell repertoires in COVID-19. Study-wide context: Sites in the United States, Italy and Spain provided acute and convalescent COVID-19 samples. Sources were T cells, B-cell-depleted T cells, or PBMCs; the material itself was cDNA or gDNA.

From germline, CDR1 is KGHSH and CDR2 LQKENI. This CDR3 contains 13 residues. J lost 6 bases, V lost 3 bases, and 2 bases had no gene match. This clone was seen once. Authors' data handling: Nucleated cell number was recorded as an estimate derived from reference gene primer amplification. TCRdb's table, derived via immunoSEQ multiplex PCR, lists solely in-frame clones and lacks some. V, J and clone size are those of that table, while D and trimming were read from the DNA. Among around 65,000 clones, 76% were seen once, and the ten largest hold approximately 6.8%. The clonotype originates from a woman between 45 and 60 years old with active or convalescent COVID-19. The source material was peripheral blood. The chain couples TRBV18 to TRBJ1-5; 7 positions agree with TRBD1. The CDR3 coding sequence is TGTGCCAGCTCACCGGGACAGAGTCAGCCCCAGCATTTT. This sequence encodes CASSPGQSQPQHF.